This T cell receptor (beta chain) was documented in a study of shared clonotypes between healthy human individuals. Study findings and constraints: For naive CD4 cells, roughly 5% of clonotypes were shared across a handful of donors. Larger estimated richness was generally recorded for naive subsets relative to memory subsets.

About this clone itself: The antigen is not known.

CDR3 length: 17 residues. Unmatched junction bases numbered 11, after V lost 1 base and J lost 5 bases. The V gene's germline CDR1 is SNHLY and CDR2 FYNNEI. The table came from immunoSEQ multiplex PCR; TCRdb's copy has only in-frame clones and leaves some out. This table holds about 680,000 clones, 72% found once. The sample was memory CD4+ T cells sorted from blood. Noted subset: CD45RA-negative fraction. This sequence joins TRBV2 and TRBJ2-5; 9 nucleotides match TRBD2. This clonotype originated in a woman aged 25 to 39 in good health. The CDR3 DNA is TGTGCCAGCAGTGAAGAGGCGGGAGGGCCGTTGTCGGAGACCCAGTACTTC. Its translation is CASSEEAGGPLSETQYF.